The rows below give T cell receptor beta chains drawn from one sample of a study of regulatory T cells in long-lasting Graves disease. Each CDR3 protein gets one entry after TCRdb re-called the multiplex PCR reads with MiXCR. The profile covers 400,000 to 500,000 distinct CDR3 sequences, with under 25% appearing a single time and approximately 14% taken by the ten largest. Sequencing was performed on peripheral blood mononuclear cells (PBMCs), taken when the disease was refractory, from a patient treated with antithyroid drugs. Receptor source: a female donor with Graves disease. The CDR3 runs from the conserved cysteine through the conserved F or W. A D gene is named only where the DNA matches it firmly. Clone size is stated in some rows and not others, as once, few, many or a class when expanded.

clone_size: few; d_call: TRBD2; j_call: TRBJ2-7; v_call: TRBV27; cdr3_aa: CASRRTSGSHEQYF; cdr3_nt: TGTGCCAGCAGACGGACTAGCGGGAGTCACGAGCAGTACTTC
clone_size: few; d_call: TRBD2; j_call: TRBJ2-7; v_call: TRBV10-3; cdr3_aa: CATTGTSGSETYEQYF; cdr3_nt: TGTGCCACCACAGGGACTAGCGGGAGTGAAACCTACGAGCAGTACTTC
clone_size: .; d_call: TRBD2; j_call: TRBJ2-2; v_call: TRBV3-1; cdr3_aa: CASSQRGTSDLGELFF; cdr3_nt: TGTGCCAGCAGCCAACGTGGGACTAGCGATCTCGGGGAGCTGTTTTTT
clone_size: many; d_call: TRBD1; j_call: TRBJ2-7; v_call: TRBV10-3; cdr3_aa: CAIRAGQAYEQYF; cdr3_nt: TGTGCCATCAGGGCGGGACAGGCATACGAGCAGTACTTC
clone_size: many; d_call: .; j_call: TRBJ2-4; v_call: TRBV27; cdr3_aa: CASSLVGQNIQYF; cdr3_nt: TGTGCCAGCAGTTTAGTCGGACAAAACATTCAGTACTTC
clone_size: many; d_call: .; j_call: TRBJ1-3; v_call: TRBV2; cdr3_aa: CASLAESGFGNTIYF; cdr3_nt: TGTGCCAGCCTGGCAGAATCAGGGTTTGGAAACACCATATATTTT
clone_size: .; d_call: .; j_call: TRBJ2-3; v_call: TRBV5-4; cdr3_aa: CASSFAIGLGADTQYF; cdr3_nt: TGTGCCAGCAGCTTTGCGATCGGGTTAGGGGCAGATACGCAGTATTTT
clone_size: .; d_call: .; j_call: TRBJ1-6; v_call: TRBV28; cdr3_aa: CASSPRAFSPLHF; cdr3_nt: TGTGCCAGCAGTCCACGGGCATTTTCACCCCTCCACTTT
clone_size: many; d_call: .; j_call: TRBJ2-5; v_call: TRBV11-2; cdr3_aa: CASSFLDSVEETQYF; cdr3_nt: TGTGCCAGCAGCTTCCTGGACAGCGTTGAAGAGACCCAGTACTTC
clone_size: few; d_call: .; j_call: TRBJ1-5; v_call: TRBV7-3; cdr3_aa: CASSLTPDQPQHF; cdr3_nt: TGTGCCAGCAGCTTAACCCCGGATCAGCCCCAGCATTTT
clone_size: once; d_call: .; j_call: TRBJ2-3; v_call: TRBV6-1; cdr3_aa: CASSYLRVSSTDTQYF; cdr3_nt: TGTGCCAGCAGTTACCTCCGAGTATCTAGCACAGATACGCAGTATTTT
clone_size: few; d_call: TRBD1; j_call: TRBJ1-4; v_call: TRBV4-2; cdr3_aa: CASSQEDRGGEKLFF; cdr3_nt: TGTGCCAGCAGCCAAGAGGACAGGGGCGGGGAAAAACTGTTTTTT
clone_size: .; d_call: TRBD1; j_call: TRBJ2-7; v_call: TRBV29-1; cdr3_aa: CSVGDRLGEQYF; cdr3_nt: TGCAGCGTTGGGGACAGGCTGGGGGAGCAGTACTTC
clone_size: few; d_call: TRBD2; j_call: TRBJ2-7; v_call: TRBV27; cdr3_aa: CASSFAGGRREQYF; cdr3_nt: TGTGCCAGCAGTTTCGCGGGCGGGAGGCGAGAGCAGTACTTC
clone_size: many; d_call: .; j_call: TRBJ1-5; v_call: TRBV28; cdr3_aa: CASSLSQGGNQPQHF; cdr3_nt: TGTGCCAGCAGTTTATCGCAGGGCGGGAATCAGCCCCAGCATTTT
clone_size: many; d_call: .; j_call: TRBJ2-7; v_call: TRBV28; cdr3_aa: CASNTAERHYEQYF; cdr3_nt: TGTGCCAGCAACACAGCGGAGAGGCACTACGAGCAGTACTTC
clone_size: few; d_call: .; j_call: TRBJ1-1; v_call: TRBV27; cdr3_aa: CASSLRVTNTEAFF; cdr3_nt: TGTGCCAGCAGTTTAAGAGTGACGAACACTGAAGCTTTCTTT
clone_size: many; d_call: .; j_call: TRBJ1-1; v_call: TRBV6-1; cdr3_aa: CASSPGTINTEAFF; cdr3_nt: TGTGCCAGCAGTCCTGGGACAATCAACACTGAAGCTTTCTTT
clone_size: .; d_call: .; j_call: TRBJ2-5; v_call: TRBV29-1; cdr3_aa: CSVEGQTYNQETQYF; cdr3_nt: TGCAGCGTTGAAGGCCAGACATATAACCAAGAGACCCAGTACTTC
clone_size: .; d_call: TRBD1; j_call: TRBJ2-2; v_call: TRBV4-1; cdr3_aa: CASRDREMGTGELFF; cdr3_nt: TGCGCCAGCAGGGACAGGGAAATGGGGACCGGGGAGCTGTTTTTT
clone_size: .; d_call: .; j_call: TRBJ2-2; v_call: TRBV10-1; cdr3_aa: CASSAGEVGNTGELFF; cdr3_nt: TGCGCCAGCAGTGCCGGTGAGGTCGGGAACACCGGGGAGCTGTTTTTT
clone_size: .; d_call: .; j_call: TRBJ1-1; v_call: TRBV7-8; cdr3_aa: CASSFEYIMNTEAFF; cdr3_nt: TGTGCCAGCAGCTTCGAATATATAATGAACACTGAAGCTTTCTTT
clone_size: many; d_call: TRBD2; j_call: TRBJ2-5; v_call: TRBV6-1; cdr3_aa: CASTQAGGPETQYF; cdr3_nt: TGTGCCAGCACCCAGGCGGGAGGGCCAGAGACCCAGTACTTC
clone_size: .; d_call: TRBD2; j_call: TRBJ2-2; v_call: TRBV7-2; cdr3_aa: CASSPDGLAGVTGELFF; cdr3_nt: TGTGCCAGCAGCCCTGACGGACTAGCGGGAGTCACCGGGGAGCTGTTTTTT
clone_size: many; d_call: TRBD1; j_call: TRBJ1-2; v_call: TRBV27; cdr3_aa: CASSGRTGGASGYTF; cdr3_nt: TGTGCCAGCAGTGGACGGACAGGGGGCGCCTCTGGCTACACCTTC
clone_size: many; d_call: .; j_call: TRBJ2-7; v_call: TRBV20-1; cdr3_aa: CSAGGGEFPYEQYF; cdr3_nt: TGCAGTGCTGGAGGGGGAGAATTCCCCTACGAGCAGTACTTC
clone_size: many; d_call: .; j_call: TRBJ2-4; v_call: TRBV5-1; cdr3_aa: CASSLEGLGLAKNIQYF; cdr3_nt: TGCGCCAGCAGCTTGGAAGGGCTAGGGCTAGCCAAAAACATTCAGTACTTC